This is a list of T cell receptor beta chains from one sample in a study of OX40 agonist ivuxolimab in advanced cancers. Only in-frame clones appear in the TCRdb table, and some are missing; sequencing was by immunoSEQ multiplex PCR. The top ten hold over 8.5% of the sample, which has 30,000 to 40,000 clones, roughly 90% seen once. This sample comprised CD4+ or CD8+ T cells sorted from blood, obtained in a trial of the OX40 agonist ivuxolimab. The receptor source for this set is an adult with an advanced solid tumor such as melanoma, head and neck, liver or kidney cancer. Both conserved end residues are trimmed from each CDR3. Each record gives: V gene, J gene, CDR3 length, CDR3 protein.

>TRBV5-1|TRBJ2-1|13
ASSSLADWALEQF
>TRBV7-8|TRBJ2-3|15
ASRRTRDRGLGDTQY
>TRBV6-5|TRBJ1-3|12
ASSGLSSGNTIY
>TRBV27|TRBJ1-1|10
ASSPMGAEAF
>TRBV11-2|TRBJ2-7|14
ASSLALGGSSYEQY
>TRBV7-2|TRBJ1-5|13
ASSYRVRSNQPQH
>TRBV6-5|TRBJ1-5|9
ASSPGSPQH
>TRBV10-3|TRBJ2-1|14
AISGLAGASYNEQF
>TRBV10-3|TRBJ2-7|13
AISEHPGHTYEQY
>TRBV19|TRBJ1-6|13
ASHGGSSGNSPLH
>TRBV21-1|TRBJ2-1|16
ASTKGTIEAGEENEQF
>TRBV29-1|TRBJ2-1|13
SVDDPSGGVGEQF
>TRBV4-3|TRBJ2-1|14
ASSQDPQYGGNEQF
>TRBV5-4|TRBJ2-1|10
ASSSKSSEQF
>TRBV7-2|TRBJ1-2|12
ASSPARTGYGYT
>TRBV7-2|TRBJ1-2|11
ASSLVGSRGYT
>TRBV9|TRBJ1-1|12
ASSPTGENTEAF
>TRBV19|TRBJ2-1|12
ASSIGTVRNEQF
>TRBV5-4|TRBJ1-3|14
ASSLGAPSSGNTIY
>TRBV11-3|TRBJ2-2|13
ASSFRQSNTGELF
>TRBV19|TRBJ2-7|13
ASTIGTGSSYEQY
>TRBV6-5|NA|14
ASSYSILGSSYEQY
>TRBV11-2|TRBJ2-7|12
ASRLMGGSYEQY
>TRBV11-2|TRBJ2-5|11
ASRLQGSETQY
>TRBV30|TRBJ1-5|12
AWSGIAANQPQH
>TRBV15|TRBJ2-7|14
ATSGPRSTRGYEQY
>TRBV7-9|TRBJ2-7|11
ASSPEAGEGSY
>TRBV30|TRBJ1-1|9
AWSRSTEAF